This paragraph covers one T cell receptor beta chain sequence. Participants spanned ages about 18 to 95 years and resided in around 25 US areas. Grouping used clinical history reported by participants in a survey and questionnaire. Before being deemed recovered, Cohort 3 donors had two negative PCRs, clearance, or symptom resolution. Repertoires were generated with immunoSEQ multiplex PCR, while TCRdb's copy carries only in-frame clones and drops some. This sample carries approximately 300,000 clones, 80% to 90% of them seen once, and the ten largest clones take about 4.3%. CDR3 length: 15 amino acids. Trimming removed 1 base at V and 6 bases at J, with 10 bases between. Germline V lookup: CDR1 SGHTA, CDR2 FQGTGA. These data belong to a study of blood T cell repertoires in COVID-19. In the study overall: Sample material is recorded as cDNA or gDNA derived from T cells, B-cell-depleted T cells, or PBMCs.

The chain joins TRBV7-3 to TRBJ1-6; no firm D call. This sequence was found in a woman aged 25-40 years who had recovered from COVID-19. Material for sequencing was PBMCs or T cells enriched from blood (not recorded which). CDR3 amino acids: CASSLNGLINSPLHF. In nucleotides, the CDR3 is TGTGCCAGCAGCTTAAATGGACTGATTAATTCACCCCTCCACTTT. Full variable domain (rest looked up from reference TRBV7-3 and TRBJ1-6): GAGVSQTPSNKVTEKGKYVELRCDPISGHTALYWYRQSLGQGPEFLIYFQGTGAADDSGLPNDRFFAVRPEGSVSTLKIQRTERGDSAVYLCASSLNGLINSPLHFGNGTRLTVT.